Here is one T cell receptor beta chain with its context. Original methodology: Amplification of reference gene primers was used by the study to estimate nucleated cell counts. The table came from immunoSEQ multiplex PCR; TCRdb's copy has only in-frame clones and leaves some out. V and J calls plus clone size are reproduced from that table; the DNA served to infer D and trimming. The sample carries hundreds of thousands of clones, around 86% recorded once. The age range of participants was 18 to 89 years, with residence in about two dozen US areas. This sample was taken from a study of blood T cell repertoires in COVID-19. J gave up 3 bases and V 4 bases, and 4 bases lay outside the gene matches. Germline V gene sequence: CDR1 LGHDT, CDR2 YNNKEL (reference sequence). There are 14 residues in the CDR3.

V and J are TRBV3-1 (or the pseudogene TRBV3-2) and TRBJ1-2, with 8 bases aligning to TRBD1. This TCR came from a man aged 25 to 45 who had recovered from COVID-19. Material for sequencing was PBMCs or T cells enriched from blood (not recorded which). CDR3: CASSPTGADYGYTF. The CDR3 DNA follows: TGTGCCAGCAGCCCGACAGGGGCGGACTATGGCTACACCTTC.